This T cell receptor beta chain was obtained from a study of technical replicates of blood from four donors. Germline CDR1 and CDR2: PRHDT and FYEKMQ (reference sequence). Deletions cut 4 bases from V and 9 bases from J, with 10 bases between. This CDR3 is 12 amino acids long. This table comes from immunoSEQ multiplex PCR, and its TCRdb copy is limited to in-frame clones, with some not included. Of about 50,000 clones in the sample, 90% to 97% are singletons; the top ten hold 0.35% to 0.45%. The rearrangement links TRBV13 to TRBJ2-1; no definite D call. The sample consisted of T cells isolated from PBMCs. The sequence derives from a human donor in good health. The CDR3, as DNA: TGTGCCAGCAGCTCCATAGTATCTGAGCAGTTCTTC. This translates into CASSSIVSEQFF.